The source of this TCR beta chain is a study of blood T cell repertoires in COVID-19. Study details: COVID-19 samples collected from the United States, Italy and Spain covered acute and convalescent phases. From T cells, B-cell-depleted T cells, or PBMCs came the material, which was cDNA or gDNA.

V shed 0 bases and J 0 bases; nucleotides not matched to a gene: 3. Germline CDR1 KGHDR, CDR2 SFDVKD. The CDR3 has 17 amino acids. Sequenced by immunoSEQ multiplex PCR; TCRdb stores in-frame clones only, minus some. Here the sample spans 150,000 or so clones, about 90% being singletons. The origin of this receptor is a man aged 50 to 59 with acute or convalescent COVID-19. The genes are TRBV24-1 and TRBJ2-1; TRBD1 agrees at 8 bases. Sequencing input: peripheral blood. The CDR3 DNA reads TGTGCCACCAGTGATTTGCGGACAGGGAGCTCCTACAATGAGCAGTTCTTC. Protein product: CATSDLRTGSSYNEQFF.